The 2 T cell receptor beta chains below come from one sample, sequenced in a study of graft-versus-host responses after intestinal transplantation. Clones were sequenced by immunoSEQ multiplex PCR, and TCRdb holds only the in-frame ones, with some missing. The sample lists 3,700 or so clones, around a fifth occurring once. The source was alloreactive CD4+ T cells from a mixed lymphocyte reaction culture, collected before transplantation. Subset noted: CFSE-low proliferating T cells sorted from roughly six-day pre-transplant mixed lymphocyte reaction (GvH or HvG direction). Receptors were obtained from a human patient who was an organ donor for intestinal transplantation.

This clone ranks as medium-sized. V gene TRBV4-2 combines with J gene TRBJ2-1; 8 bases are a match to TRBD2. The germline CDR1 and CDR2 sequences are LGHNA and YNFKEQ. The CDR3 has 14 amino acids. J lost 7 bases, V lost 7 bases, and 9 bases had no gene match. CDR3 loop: CASNTGGLGNEQFF. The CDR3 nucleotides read TGTGCCAGCAACACGGGGGGGCTAGGGAATGAGCAGTTCTTC.

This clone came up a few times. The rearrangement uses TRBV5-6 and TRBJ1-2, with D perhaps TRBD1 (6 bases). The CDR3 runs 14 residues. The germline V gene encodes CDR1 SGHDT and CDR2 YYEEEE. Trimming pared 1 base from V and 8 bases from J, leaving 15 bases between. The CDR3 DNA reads TGTGCCAGCAGCTTGCGGGGGGGCTTGGGCGGCTACACCTTC. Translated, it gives CASSLRGGLGGYTF.